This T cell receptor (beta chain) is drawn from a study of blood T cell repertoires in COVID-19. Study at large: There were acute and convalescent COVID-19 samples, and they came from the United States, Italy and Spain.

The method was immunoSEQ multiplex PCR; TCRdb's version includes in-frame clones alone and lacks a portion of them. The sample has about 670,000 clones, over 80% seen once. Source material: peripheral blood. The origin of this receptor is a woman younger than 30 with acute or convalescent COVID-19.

In nucleotides, the CDR3 is TGTGCCAGCAGCGCCGCCGGGACAGCCTACGAGCAGTACTTC. Its protein product is CASSAAGTAYEQYF. This chain uses TRBV9 with TRBJ2-7, with TRBD1 identical over 7 bases. In germline, CDR1 is SGDLS, CDR2 YYNGEE. The CDR3 is 14 residues long. Unmatched junction bases numbered 5, after V lost 3 bases and J lost 2 bases.